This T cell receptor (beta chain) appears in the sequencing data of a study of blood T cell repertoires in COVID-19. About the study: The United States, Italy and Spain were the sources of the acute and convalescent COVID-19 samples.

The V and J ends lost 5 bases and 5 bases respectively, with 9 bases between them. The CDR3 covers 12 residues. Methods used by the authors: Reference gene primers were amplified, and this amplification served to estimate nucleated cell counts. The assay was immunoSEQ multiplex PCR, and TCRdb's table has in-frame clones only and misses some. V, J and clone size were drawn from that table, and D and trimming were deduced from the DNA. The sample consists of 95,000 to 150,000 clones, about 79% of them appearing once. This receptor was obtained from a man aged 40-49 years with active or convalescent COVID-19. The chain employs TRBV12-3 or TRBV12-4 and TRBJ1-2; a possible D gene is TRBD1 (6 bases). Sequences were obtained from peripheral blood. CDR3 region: CASSPGEYGYTF. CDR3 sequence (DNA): TGTGCCAGCAGTCCAGGGGAATATGGCTACACCTTC.